This T cell receptor (beta chain) was identified during a study of T cell repertoires in cytomegalovirus infection (dated by TCRdb to the late 2010s). Regarding the complete study: Donor HLA type was relevant to the analysis, as public TCR beta signatures indicated carriage of CMV infection together with the matching HLA type.

Trimming costs V 7 bases and J 10 bases, and their ends lie 13 bases apart. The germline V gene yields SQVTM for CDR1 and ANQGSEA for CDR2. The CDR3 contains 10 residues, cysteine and phenylalanine counted. Here the CDR3 DNA is all that survives: 30 bases in frame from base 1. Points on this clonotype: Its antigen is unknown. The record has no base qualities; no much larger clone is one base away.

The sequencer listed for this sample is Illumina HiSeq 1500. TCRdb cleaned the public reads at Q25 with fastp, built clones with MiXCR and kept in-frame beta chains. Rows merge per CDR3 protein into single entries with the most common DNA and genes. The sample table shows almost 300,000 distinct CDR3 sequences, and 9.6% are seen once. The ten largest clones take up about 2.3% of the sample. General study outcomes and caveats: Carriers of CMV infection plus the relevant HLA type were discriminated by the cumulative frequency of public TCR beta family members in the study cohort and in an independent 352-donor cohort. The ex vivo response was dominated by HLA-C-restricted CMV-specific TCR beta clonotypes, which also provided the single most frequent clonotype in two of eight donors.

The clonotype comes from a human donor in good health (CMV status not recorded). Some clones in this sample may be carry-over from other donors' samples. The sample taken for sequencing was PBMCs. The chain joins TRBV29-1 to TRBJ1-1, with the D gene uncertain. The encoded CDR3 is CSAGRQRAFF. Read as DNA, the sequence is TGCAGCGCTGGACGCCAGAGAGCTTTCTTT.